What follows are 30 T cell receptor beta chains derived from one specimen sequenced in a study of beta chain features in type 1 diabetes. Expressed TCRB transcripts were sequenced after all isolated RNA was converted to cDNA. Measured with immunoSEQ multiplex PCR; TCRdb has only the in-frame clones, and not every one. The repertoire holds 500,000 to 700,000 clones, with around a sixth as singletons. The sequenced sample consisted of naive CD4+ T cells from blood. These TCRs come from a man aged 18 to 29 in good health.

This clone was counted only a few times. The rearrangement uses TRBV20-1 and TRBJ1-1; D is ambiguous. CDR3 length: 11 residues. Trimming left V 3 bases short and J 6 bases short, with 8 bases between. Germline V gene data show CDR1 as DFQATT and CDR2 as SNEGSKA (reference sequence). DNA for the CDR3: TGCAGTGCTAGGTGGCAGGCTGAAGCTTTCTTT. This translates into CSARWQAEAFF.

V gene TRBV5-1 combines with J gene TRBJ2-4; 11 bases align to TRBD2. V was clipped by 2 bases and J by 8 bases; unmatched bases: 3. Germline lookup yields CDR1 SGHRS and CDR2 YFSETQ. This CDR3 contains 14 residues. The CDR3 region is CASSFVSGRDIQYF. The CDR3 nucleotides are TGCGCCAGCAGCTTCGTTAGCGGGAGGGACATTCAGTACTTC.

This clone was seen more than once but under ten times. CDR3 bases: TGTGCCAGCAGCCCCATGAGCGGGGGGGATGGGACCCAGTACTTC. This sequence encodes CASSPMSGGDGTQYF. The chain joins TRBV14 to TRBJ2-5; 10 bases fit TRBD2. Trimming cost V 4 bases and J 7 bases; bases outside gene matches: 9. The CDR3 is made up of 15 amino acids. The V gene's germline CDR1 is SGHDN and CDR2 FVKESK.

CDR3: CASSRSYPSYGYTF. The CDR3 DNA is TGCGCCAGCAGCCGATCTTACCCCTCCTATGGCTACACCTTC. The rearrangement joins TRBV4-3 to TRBJ1-2; no clear D. The CDR3 consists of 14 residues. The V end was cut by 4 bases, the J end by 4 bases, with 13 bases between. Germline V CDR1 and CDR2: LGHNA, YSLEER.

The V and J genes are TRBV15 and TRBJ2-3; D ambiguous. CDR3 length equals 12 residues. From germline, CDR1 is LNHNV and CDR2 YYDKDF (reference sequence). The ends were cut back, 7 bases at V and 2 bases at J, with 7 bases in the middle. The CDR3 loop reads CATKRATDTQYF. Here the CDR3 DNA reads TGTGCCACCAAACGGGCCACAGATACGCAGTATTTT.

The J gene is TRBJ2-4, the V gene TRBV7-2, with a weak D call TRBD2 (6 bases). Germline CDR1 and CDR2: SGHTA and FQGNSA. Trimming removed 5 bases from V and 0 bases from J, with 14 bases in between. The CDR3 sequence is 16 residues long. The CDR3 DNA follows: TGTGCCAGCAGCCCCCAGCGGGTCCTAGCCAAAAACATTCAGTACTTC. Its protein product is CASSPQRVLAKNIQYF.

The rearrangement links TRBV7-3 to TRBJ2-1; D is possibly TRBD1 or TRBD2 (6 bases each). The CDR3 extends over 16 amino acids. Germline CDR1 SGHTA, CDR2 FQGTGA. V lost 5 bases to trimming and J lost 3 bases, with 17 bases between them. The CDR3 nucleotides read TGTGCCAGCAGCCCGAGGGGGGATGGGTTCTACAATGAGCAGTTCTTC. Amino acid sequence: CASSPRGDGFYNEQFF.

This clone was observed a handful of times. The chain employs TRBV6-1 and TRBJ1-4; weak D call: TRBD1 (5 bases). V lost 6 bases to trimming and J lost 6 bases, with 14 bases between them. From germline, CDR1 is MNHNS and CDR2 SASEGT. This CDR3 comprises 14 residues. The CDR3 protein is CASRPGGSHEKLFF. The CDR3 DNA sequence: TGTGCCAGCAGACCCGGGGGGAGCCATGAAAAACTGTTTTTT.

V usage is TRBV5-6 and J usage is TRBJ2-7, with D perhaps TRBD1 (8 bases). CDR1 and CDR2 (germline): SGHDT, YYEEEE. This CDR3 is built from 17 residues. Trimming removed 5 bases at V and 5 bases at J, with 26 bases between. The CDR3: CASSGRGPRDYYHEQYF. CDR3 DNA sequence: TGTGCCAGCAGTGGCAGGGGGCCTCGGGACTATTATCACGAGCAGTACTTC.

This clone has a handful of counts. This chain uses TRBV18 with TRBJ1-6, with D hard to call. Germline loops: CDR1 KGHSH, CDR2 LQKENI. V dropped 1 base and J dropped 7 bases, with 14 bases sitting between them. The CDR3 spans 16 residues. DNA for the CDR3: TGTGCCAGCTCACCACTTGAGGGTAGGGTGAATTCACCCCTCCACTTT. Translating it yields CASSPLEGRVNSPLHF.

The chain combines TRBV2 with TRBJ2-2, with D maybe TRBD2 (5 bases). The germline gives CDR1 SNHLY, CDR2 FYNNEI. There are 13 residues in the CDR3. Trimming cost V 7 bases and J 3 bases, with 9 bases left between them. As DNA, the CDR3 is TGTGCCAGCAAGGGAGAACACACCGGGGAGCTGTTTTTT. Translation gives CASKGEHTGELFF.

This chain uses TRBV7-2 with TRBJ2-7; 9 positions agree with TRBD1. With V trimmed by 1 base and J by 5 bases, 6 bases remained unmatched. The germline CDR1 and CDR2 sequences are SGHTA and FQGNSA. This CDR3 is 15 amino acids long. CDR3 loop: CASSLGGDRAHEQYF. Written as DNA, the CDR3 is TGTGCCAGCAGCTTAGGGGGGGACAGGGCCCACGAGCAGTACTTC.

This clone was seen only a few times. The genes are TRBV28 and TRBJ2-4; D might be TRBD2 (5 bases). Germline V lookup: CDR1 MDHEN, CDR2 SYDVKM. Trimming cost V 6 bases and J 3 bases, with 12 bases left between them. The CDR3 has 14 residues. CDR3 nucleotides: TGTGCCAGCAGGAGAGGGCTAGTCAAAAACATTCAGTACTTC. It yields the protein CASRRGLVKNIQYF.

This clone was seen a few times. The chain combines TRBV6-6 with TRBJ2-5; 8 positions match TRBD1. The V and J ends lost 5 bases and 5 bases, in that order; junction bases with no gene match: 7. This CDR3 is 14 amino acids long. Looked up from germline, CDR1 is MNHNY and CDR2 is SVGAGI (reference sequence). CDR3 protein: CASSGDRGWETQYF. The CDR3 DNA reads TGTGCCAGCAGTGGAGACAGGGGTTGGGAGACCCAGTACTTC.

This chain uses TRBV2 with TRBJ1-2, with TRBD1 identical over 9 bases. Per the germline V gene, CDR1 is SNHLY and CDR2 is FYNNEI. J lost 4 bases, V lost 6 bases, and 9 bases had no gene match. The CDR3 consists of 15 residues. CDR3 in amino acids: CASRSDRGSVYGYTF. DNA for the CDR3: TGTGCCAGCAGATCAGACAGGGGGAGCGTCTATGGCTACACCTTC.

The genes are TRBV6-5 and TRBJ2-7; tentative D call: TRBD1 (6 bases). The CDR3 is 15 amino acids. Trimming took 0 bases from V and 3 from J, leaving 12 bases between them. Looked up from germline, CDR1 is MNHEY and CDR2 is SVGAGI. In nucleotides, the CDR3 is TGTGCCAGCAGTTACTCGTATACAGGGCACTACGAGCAGTACTTC. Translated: CASSYSYTGHYEQYF.

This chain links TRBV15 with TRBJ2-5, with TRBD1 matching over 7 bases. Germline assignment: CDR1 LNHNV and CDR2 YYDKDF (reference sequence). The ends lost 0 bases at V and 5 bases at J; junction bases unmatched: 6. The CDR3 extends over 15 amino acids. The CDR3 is CATSRDHRGMETQYF. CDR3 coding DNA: TGTGCCACCAGCAGAGACCACAGGGGCATGGAGACCCAGTACTTC.

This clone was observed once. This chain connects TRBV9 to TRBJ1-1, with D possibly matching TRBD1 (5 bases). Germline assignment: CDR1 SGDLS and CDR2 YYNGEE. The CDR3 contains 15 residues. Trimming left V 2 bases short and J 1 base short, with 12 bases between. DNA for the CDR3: TGTGCCAGCAGCGTGAGCCAGGGATGGAACACTGAAGCTTTCTTT. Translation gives CASSVSQGWNTEAFF.

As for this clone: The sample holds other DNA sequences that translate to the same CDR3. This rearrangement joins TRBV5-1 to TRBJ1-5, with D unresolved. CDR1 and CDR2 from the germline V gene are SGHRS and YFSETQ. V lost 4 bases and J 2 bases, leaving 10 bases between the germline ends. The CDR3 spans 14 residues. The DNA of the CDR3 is TGCGCCAGCAGCCCGACGGGCGGCAATCAGCCCCAGCATTTT. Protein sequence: CASSPTGGNQPQHF.

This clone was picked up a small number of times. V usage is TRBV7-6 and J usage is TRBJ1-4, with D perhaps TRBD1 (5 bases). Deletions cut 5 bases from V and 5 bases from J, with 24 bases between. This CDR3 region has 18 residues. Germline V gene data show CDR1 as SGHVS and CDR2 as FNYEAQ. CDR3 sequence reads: CASSPSFSGTLRNEKLFF. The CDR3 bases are TGTGCCAGCAGCCCATCTTTTTCAGGGACCCTAAGGAATGAAAAACTGTTTTTT.

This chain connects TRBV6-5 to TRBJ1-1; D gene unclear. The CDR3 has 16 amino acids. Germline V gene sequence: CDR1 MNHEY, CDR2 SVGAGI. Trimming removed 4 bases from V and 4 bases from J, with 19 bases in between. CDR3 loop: CASSLEFPRDGTEAFF. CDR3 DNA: TGTGCCAGCAGTTTAGAGTTCCCTCGCGATGGCACTGAAGCTTTCTTT.

In nucleotides, the CDR3 is TGCGCCAGCAGCCAAGGAAGAGGTAATGAAAAACTGTTTTTT. Protein product: CASSQGRGNEKLFF. The rearrangement uses TRBV4-1 and TRBJ1-4; D is undetermined. V lost 1 base and J 4 bases, leaving 7 bases between the germline ends. The germline CDR1 and CDR2 sequences are MGHRA and YSYEKL. This CDR3 has 14 amino acids.

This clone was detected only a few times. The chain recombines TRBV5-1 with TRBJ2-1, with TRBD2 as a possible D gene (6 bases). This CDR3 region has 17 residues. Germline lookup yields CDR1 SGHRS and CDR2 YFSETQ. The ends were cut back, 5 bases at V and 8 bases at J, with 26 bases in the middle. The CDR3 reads CASRRVYRLSGVDEQFF. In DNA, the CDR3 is TGCGCCAGCAGAAGAGTATACAGGTTGTCGGGAGTCGATGAGCAGTTCTTC. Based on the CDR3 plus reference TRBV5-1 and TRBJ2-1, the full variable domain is KAGVTQTPRYLIKTRGQQVTLSCSPISGHRSVSWYQQTPGQGLQFLFEYFSETQRNKGNFPGRFSGRQFSNSRSEMNVSTLELGDSALYLCASRRVYRLSGVDEQFFGPGTRLTVL.

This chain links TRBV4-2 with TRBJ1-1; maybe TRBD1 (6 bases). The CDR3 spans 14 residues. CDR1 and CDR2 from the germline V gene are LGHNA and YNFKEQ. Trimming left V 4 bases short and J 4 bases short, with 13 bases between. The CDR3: CASSLEGVGTEAFF. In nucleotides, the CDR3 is TGTGCCAGCAGCCTGGAGGGGGTAGGCACTGAAGCTTTCTTT.

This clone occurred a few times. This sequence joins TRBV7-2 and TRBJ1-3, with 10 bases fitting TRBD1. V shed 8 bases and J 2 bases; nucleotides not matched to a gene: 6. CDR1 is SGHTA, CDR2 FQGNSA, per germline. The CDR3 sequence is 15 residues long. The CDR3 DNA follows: TGTGCCAGCGGGGACAGGGGTAATCCTGGAAACACCATATATTTT. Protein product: CASGDRGNPGNTIYF.

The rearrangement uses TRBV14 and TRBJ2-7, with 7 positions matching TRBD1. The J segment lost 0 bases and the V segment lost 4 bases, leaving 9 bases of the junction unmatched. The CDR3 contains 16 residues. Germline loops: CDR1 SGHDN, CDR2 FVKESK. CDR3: CASSRSRQGNSYEQYF. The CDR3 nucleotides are TGTGCCAGCAGCCGGAGCCGACAGGGCAACTCCTACGAGCAGTACTTC. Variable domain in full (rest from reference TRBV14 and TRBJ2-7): EAGVTQFPSHSVIEKGQTVTLRCDPISGHDNLYWYRRVMGKEIKFLLHFVKESKQDESGMPNNRFLAERTGGTYSTLKVQPAELEDSGVYFCASSRSRQGNSYEQYFGPGTRLTVT.

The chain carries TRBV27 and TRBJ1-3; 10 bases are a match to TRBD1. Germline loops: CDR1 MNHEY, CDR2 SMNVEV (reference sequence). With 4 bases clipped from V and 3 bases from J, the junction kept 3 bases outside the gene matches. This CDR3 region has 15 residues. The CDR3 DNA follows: TGTGCCAGCAGTTGGACAGGGGGAATTGGAAACACCATATATTTT. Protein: CASSWTGGIGNTIYF.

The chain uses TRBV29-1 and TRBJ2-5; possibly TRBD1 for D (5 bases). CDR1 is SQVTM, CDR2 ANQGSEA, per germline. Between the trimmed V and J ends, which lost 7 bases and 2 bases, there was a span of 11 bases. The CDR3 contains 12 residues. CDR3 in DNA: TGCAGCGCCGACAGTGGACAAGAGACCCAGTACTTC. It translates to CSADSGQETQYF. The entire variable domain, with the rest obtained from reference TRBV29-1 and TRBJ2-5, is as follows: SAVISQKPSRDICQRGTSLTIQCQVDSQVTMMFWYRQQPGQSLTLIATANQGSEATYESGFVIDKFPISRPNLTFSTLTVSNMSPEDSSIYLCSADSGQETQYFGPGTRLLVL.

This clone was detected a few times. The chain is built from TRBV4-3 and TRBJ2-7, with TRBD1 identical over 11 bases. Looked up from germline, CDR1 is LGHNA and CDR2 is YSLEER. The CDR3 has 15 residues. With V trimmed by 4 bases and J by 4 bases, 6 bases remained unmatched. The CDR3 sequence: CASSPLGTGGYEQYF. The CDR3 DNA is TGCGCCAGCAGCCCCCTCGGGACAGGGGGTTACGAGCAGTACTTC.

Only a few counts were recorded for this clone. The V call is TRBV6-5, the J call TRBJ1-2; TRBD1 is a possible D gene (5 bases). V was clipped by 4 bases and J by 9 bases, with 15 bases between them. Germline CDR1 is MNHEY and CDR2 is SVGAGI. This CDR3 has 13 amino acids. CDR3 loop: CASSSRGTSSYTF. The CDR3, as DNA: TGTGCCAGCAGTTCTCGGGGGACCTCTAGCTACACCTTC.